Following are 10 T cell receptor beta chains from one sample sequenced in a study of technical replicates of blood from a few donors. Sequencing used immunoSEQ multiplex PCR; TCRdb keeps in-frame clones, though not all of them. The sample holds some 79,000 clones, approximately 94% seen once. The sample consisted of T cells isolated from PBMCs. The origin of the receptors is a human donor in good health.

The chain recombines TRBV5-1 with TRBJ2-7; tentative D call: TRBD1 (6 bases). V dropped 4 bases and J dropped 2 bases, with 13 bases sitting between them. Germline loops: CDR1 SGHRS, CDR2 YFSETQ. The CDR3 sequence is 14 residues long. The CDR3 loop reads CASSSRGVPYEQYF. The CDR3 DNA reads TGCGCCAGCAGCAGCAGGGGAGTGCCCTACGAGCAGTACTTC.

The rearrangement links TRBV18 to TRBJ2-2; the D gene is possibly TRBD1 (7 bases). The germline gives CDR1 KGHSH, CDR2 LQKENI. The CDR3 loop spans 16 amino acids. Trimming removed 3 bases from V and 1 base from J, with 12 bases in between. CDR3 region: CASSPRQGGNTGELFF. For the CDR3, the DNA is TGTGCCAGCTCACCGCGGCAGGGGGGGAACACCGGGGAGCTGTTTTTT.

This chain uses TRBV7-9 with TRBJ1-2; TRBD1 agrees at 9 bases. The ends lost 5 bases at V and 6 bases at J; junction bases unmatched: 4. CDR3 length equals 13 residues. Per germline, CDR1 SEHNR and CDR2 FQNEAQ (reference sequence). CDR3 residues: CASSRDRANGYTF. DNA for the CDR3: TGTGCCAGCAGCCGGGACAGGGCCAATGGCTACACCTTC. Full variable domain (rest looked up from reference TRBV7-9 and TRBJ1-2): DTGVSQNPRHKITKRGQNVTFRCDPISEHNRLYWYRQTLGQGPEFLTYFQNEAQLEKSRLLSDRFSAERPKGSFSTLEIQRTEQGDSAMYLCASSRDRANGYTFGSGTRLTVV.

The genes are TRBV7-9 and TRBJ1-1; no reliable D call. Germline lookup yields CDR1 SEHNR and CDR2 FQNEAQ (reference sequence). Trimming pared 0 bases from V and 9 bases from J, leaving 14 bases between. This CDR3 contains 14 residues. CDR3 in DNA: TGTGCCAGCAGCTTAGCCCGAGGTGAACAAAAAGCTTTCTTT. Protein sequence: CASSLARGEQKAFF.

This sequence joins TRBV4-1 and TRBJ2-3, with 8 bases that match TRBD2. J gave up 0 bases and V 4 bases, and 9 bases lay outside the gene matches. The CDR3 is 17 residues long. Per germline, CDR1 MGHRA and CDR2 YSYEKL. This chain's CDR3 is CASSRTPGGVSTDTQYF. CDR3 nucleotide sequence: TGCGCCAGCAGCCGCACCCCGGGGGGGGTTAGCACAGATACGCAGTATTTT.

Here the CDR3 DNA reads TGTGCCAGTGCCCGCCGGACATCGGCTGAAGCTTTCTTT. Translation: CASARRTSAEAFF. The chain uses TRBV2 and TRBJ1-1, with a tentative D call TRBD1 (5 bases). Germline CDR1 and CDR2: SNHLY and FYNNEI. V was pared by 9 bases and J by 6 bases, with 17 bases between. CDR3 length: 13 amino acids.

J is TRBJ1-1 and V is TRBV5-6; TRBD1 agrees at 7 bases. Trimming removed 0 bases from V and 0 bases from J; junction bases left unmatched: 14. The CDR3 runs 19 residues. Germline CDR1 SGHDT, CDR2 YYEEEE. The CDR3 is CASSLGQGSFPRLNTEAFF. CDR3 bases: TGTGCCAGCAGCTTGGGACAGGGTTCATTCCCCCGCTTGAACACTGAAGCTTTCTTT.

The V gene is TRBV29-1, the J gene TRBJ2-5; D might be TRBD1 (5 bases). CDR3 length: 14 amino acids. Trimming shortened V by 0 bases and J by 3 bases, and 11 bases separated the two germline ends. Germline values: CDR1 SQVTM, CDR2 ANQGSEA. CDR3 in amino acids: CSVEEDSYKETQYF. CDR3 DNA sequence: TGCAGCGTTGAAGAAGACAGCTACAAAGAGACCCAGTACTTC.

The CDR3 sequence is CSVAVGTGGMSTEAFF. The CDR3 coding sequence is TGCAGCGTTGCTGTGGGCACCGGAGGTATGAGCACTGAAGCTTTCTTT. V and J are TRBV29-1 and TRBJ1-1; D gene unclear. CDR3 length equals 16 residues. V gave up 4 bases and J gave up 4 bases, with 22 bases separating them. Germline assignment: CDR1 SQVTM and CDR2 ANQGSEA.

V is TRBV4-1 and J is TRBJ1-2; 9 nucleotides match TRBD1. The CDR3 covers 14 residues. Per germline, CDR1 MGHRA and CDR2 YSYEKL. Losses at the gene ends were 4 bases for V and 5 bases for J; bases not matched to a gene: 5. The DNA of the CDR3 is TGCGCCAGCAGCCCACTAGACAGGGGGTATGGCTACACCTTC. Its translation is CASSPLDRGYGYTF.